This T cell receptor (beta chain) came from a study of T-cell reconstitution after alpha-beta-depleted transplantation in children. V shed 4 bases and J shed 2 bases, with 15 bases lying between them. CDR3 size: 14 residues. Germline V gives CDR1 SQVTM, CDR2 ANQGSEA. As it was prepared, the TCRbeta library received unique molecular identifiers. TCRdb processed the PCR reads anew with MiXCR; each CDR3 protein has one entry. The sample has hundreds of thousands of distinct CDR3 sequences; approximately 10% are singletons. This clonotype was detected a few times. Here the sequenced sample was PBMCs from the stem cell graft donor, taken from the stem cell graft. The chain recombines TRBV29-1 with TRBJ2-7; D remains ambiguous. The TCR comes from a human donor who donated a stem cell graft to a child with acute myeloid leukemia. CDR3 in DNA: TGCAGCGTTGGGACCGGTGGGCTCCCCTACGAGCAGTACTTC. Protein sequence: CSVGTGGLPYEQYF.